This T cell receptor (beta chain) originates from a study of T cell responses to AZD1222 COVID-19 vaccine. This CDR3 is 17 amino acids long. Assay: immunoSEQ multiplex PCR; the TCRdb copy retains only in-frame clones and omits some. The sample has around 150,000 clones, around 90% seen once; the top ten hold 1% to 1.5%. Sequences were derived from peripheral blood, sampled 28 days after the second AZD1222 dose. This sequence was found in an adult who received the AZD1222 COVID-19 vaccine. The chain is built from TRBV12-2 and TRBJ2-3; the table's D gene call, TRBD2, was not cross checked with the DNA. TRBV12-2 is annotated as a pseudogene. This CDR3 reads CASRLVDLGGGTDTQYF. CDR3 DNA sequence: TGTGCAAGTCGCTTAGTCGACTTAGGGGGGGGTACAGATACGCAGTATTTT.